Shown below are 25 T cell receptor beta chains from a single sample sequenced in a study of CXCR3-negative and CXCR3-positive naive CD8 T cells. 5' RACE that incorporated UMI labels was used to prepare the TRB cDNA libraries. TCRdb reprocessed the 5' RACE reads and reports one entry per CDR3 protein, with no DNA. Here the sample table reports 43,000 or so distinct CDR3 sequences. The sequencing input was naive CXCR3- CD8+ T cells from blood. As to subset: CD45RO-CCR7+CD27+CD95- naive CD8+ T cells lacking CXCR3 (TNR3-). These receptors were taken from a human donor in good health. Some clones in this sample may be carry-over from other donors' samples.

The chain recombines TRBV13 with TRBJ2-7; as DNA is missing, the TRBD1 call by TCRdb cannot be tested. The CDR3 totals 16 residues. CDR1 PRHDT and CDR2 FYEKMQ come from the germline V gene (reference sequence). CDR3 loop: CASSSRRGPLLNEQYF.

The rearrangement uses TRBV9 and TRBJ2-5; checking the TCRdb D call of TRBD2 is not possible without DNA. This CDR3 region has 12 residues. In germline, CDR1 is SGDLS, CDR2 YYNGEE. CDR3 sequence reads: CADRGRRETQYF.

The V gene is TRBV7-6, the J gene TRBJ2-7; the TCRdb call, TRBD2, lacks DNA for checking. The germline CDR1 and CDR2 sequences are SGHVS and FNYEAQ. The CDR3 length is 16 residues. The CDR3 is CASSFSGGLFSYEQYF. Together with reference TRBV7-6 and TRBJ2-7, the CDR3 gives the full variable domain: GAGVSQSPRYKVTKRGQDVALRCDPISGHVSLYWYRQALGQGPEFLTYFNYEAQQDKSGLPNDRFSAERPEGSISTLTIQRTEQRDSAMYRCASSFSGGLFSYEQYFGPGTRLTVT.

J is TRBJ2-4 and V is TRBV4-3; the TCRdb D gene call, TRBD2, has no DNA to confirm it. Germline V gene lookup returns CDR1 LGHNA and CDR2 YSLEER. CDR3 length: 16 amino acids. The CDR3: CASSQGPEVPKNIQYF.

The V call is TRBV29-1, the J call TRBJ1-4. The germline CDR1 and CDR2 sequences are SQVTM and ANQGSEA. CDR3 length: 11 residues. CDR3 region: CSVVANEKLFF.

The chain employs TRBV10-3 and TRBJ2-3. The CDR3 has 11 residues. Looked up from germline, CDR1 is ENHRY and CDR2 is SYGVKD. This CDR3 is CAISASDTQYF.

This rearrangement joins TRBV28 to TRBJ2-7; TCRdb designates TRBD1, a call that cannot be tested without DNA. Germline V lookup: CDR1 MDHEN, CDR2 SYDVKM. The CDR3 runs to 16 residues. This CDR3 reads CASSLPAGTGIYEQYF.

The chain has TRBV11-3 and TRBJ2-1. This CDR3 is built from 13 residues. Germline lookup yields CDR1 SGHNT and CDR2 YENEEA. The CDR3 loop reads CASSLSRYNEQFF.

This sequence joins TRBV25-1 and TRBJ1-1; TCRdb's assignment of TRBD1 cannot be checked, as there is no DNA. The germline CDR1 and CDR2 sequences are MGHDK and SYGVNS. The CDR3 has 14 residues. The CDR3 sequence: CASSEYQGVNEAFF. Supplemented by reference TRBV25-1 and TRBJ1-1, the full variable domain reads EADIYQTPRYLVIGTGKKITLECSQTMGHDKMYWYQQDPGMELHLIHYSYGVNSTEKGDLSSESTVSRIRTEHFPLTLESARPSHTSQYLCASSEYQGVNEAFFGQGTRLTVV.

This chain links TRBV5-1 with TRBJ2-5; with no DNA, the TCRdb D assignment of TRBD2 cannot be verified. The CDR3 is 15 amino acids. Germline CDR1 is SGHRS and CDR2 is YFSETQ. Here the CDR3 reads CASSSWTSGEETQYF.

This chain joins TRBV7-2 and TRBJ1-4; lacking DNA, the TRBD1 call made by TCRdb goes unchecked. The length of the CDR3 is 14 residues. Germline V lookup: CDR1 SGHTA, CDR2 FQGNSA. The CDR3 loop is CASSFRDGGEKLFF. Looking up the rest from reference TRBV7-2 and TRBJ1-4 gives the full variable domain: GAGVSQSPSNKVTEKGKDVELRCDPISGHTALYWYRQSLGQGLEFLIYFQGNSAPDKSGLPSDRFSAERTGGSVSTLTIQRTQQEDSAVYLCASSFRDGGEKLFFGSGTQLSVL.

The gene calls are TRBV20-1 and TRBJ2-1; TCRdb names TRBD1, which stays unverified in the absence of DNA. Looked up from germline, CDR1 is DFQATT and CDR2 is SNEGSKA (reference sequence). This CDR3 is built from 13 residues. This CDR3 reads CSPRVPDYNEQFF.

CDR3 in amino acids: CSATPDRGAGTDTQYF. The chain combines TRBV20-1 with TRBJ2-3; TCRdb picks TRBD1, but there is no DNA to check that call. CDR3 length: 16 residues. The germline V gene has CDR1 DFQATT and CDR2 SNEGSKA (reference sequence).

The rearrangement uses TRBV28 and TRBJ2-7. This CDR3 comprises 12 residues. CDR1 is MDHEN and CDR2 is SYDVKM in the germline V gene. The CDR3 here is CASSLNPYEQYF.

This sequence joins TRBV4-1 and TRBJ2-3. CDR3 length: 17 residues. The germline gives CDR1 MGHRA, CDR2 YSYEKL. CDR3 protein: CASSQETVTGGADTQYF.

CDR3 sequence reads: CASRGLAGGPLETQYF. The V call is TRBV27, the J call TRBJ2-5; checking the TCRdb D call of TRBD2 is not possible without DNA. Germline V lookup: CDR1 MNHEY, CDR2 SMNVEV (reference sequence). The CDR3 contains 16 residues.

The chain employs TRBV6-5 and TRBJ2-5. The CDR3 length is 12 residues. Germline V CDR1 and CDR2: MNHEY, SVGAGI. The chain's CDR3 is CASSYSRETQYF.

The chain employs TRBV27 and TRBJ1-2; with no DNA, the TCRdb D assignment of TRBD1 cannot be verified. Germline V gene data show CDR1 as MNHEY and CDR2 as SMNVEV (reference sequence). The length of the CDR3 is 12 residues. The CDR3 loop is CASSLQGYGYTF.

The chain's CDR3 is CASSHESGGAWNEQFF. The V and J genes are TRBV4-2 and TRBJ2-1; TCRdb outputs TRBD2, but without DNA this stays unchecked. Germline V gives CDR1 LGHNA, CDR2 YNFKEQ. There are 16 residues in the CDR3.

J is TRBJ2-2 and V is TRBV9; there is no DNA to check the TCRdb D call of TRBD1. This CDR3 has 21 amino acids. CDR1 is SGDLS and CDR2 is YYNGEE in the germline V gene. This CDR3 is CASSVPPGAGRNYRVPRELFF.

This chain connects TRBV7-9 to TRBJ2-7. There are 12 residues in the CDR3. The germline CDR1 and CDR2 sequences are SEHNR and FQNEAQ (reference sequence). CDR3: CASSPIAYEQYF.

The CDR3 here is CSVQRGTGFEQYF. The rearrangement links TRBV29-1 to TRBJ2-7; TCRdb indicates TRBD1, and absent DNA this call remains unverified. The CDR3 is made up of 13 amino acids. Germline lookup yields CDR1 SQVTM and CDR2 ANQGSEA.

The rearrangement links TRBV12-3 or TRBV12-4 to TRBJ2-7. The CDR3 has 11 residues. The CDR3 loop is CASSHTYEQYF.

The CDR3 here is CASSQGISTDTQYF. The rearrangement links TRBV14 to TRBJ2-3. Per the germline V gene, CDR1 is SGHDN and CDR2 is FVKESK. This CDR3 spans 14 amino acids.

The gene calls are TRBV4-3 and TRBJ2-3. This CDR3 contains 15 residues. The germline V gene encodes CDR1 LGHNA and CDR2 YSLEER. CDR3 sequence: CASSQDRVSTDTQYF.